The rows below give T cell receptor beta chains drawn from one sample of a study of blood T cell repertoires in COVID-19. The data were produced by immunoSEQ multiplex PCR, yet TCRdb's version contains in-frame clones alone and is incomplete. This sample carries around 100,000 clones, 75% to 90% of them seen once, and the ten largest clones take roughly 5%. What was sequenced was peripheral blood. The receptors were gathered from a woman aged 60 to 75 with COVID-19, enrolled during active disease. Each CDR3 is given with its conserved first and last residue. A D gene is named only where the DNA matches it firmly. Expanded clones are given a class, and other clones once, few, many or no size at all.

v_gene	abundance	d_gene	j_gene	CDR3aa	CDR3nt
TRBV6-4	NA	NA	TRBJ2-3	CASRQDRSTDTQYF	TGTGCCAGCAGACAGGACAGAAGCACAGATACGCAGTATTTT
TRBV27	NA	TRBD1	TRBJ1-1	CASSLGGQGGTEAFF	TGTGCCAGCAGTCTAGGGGGACAGGGGGGCACTGAAGCTTTCTTT
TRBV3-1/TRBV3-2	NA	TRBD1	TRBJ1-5	CASSAPGQTGNQPQHF	TGTGCCAGCAGCGCGCCGGGACAGACCGGCAATCAGCCCCAGCATTTT
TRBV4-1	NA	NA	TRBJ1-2	CASSRGGTVSNYGYTF	TGCGCCAGCAGCCGAGGAGGGACCGTTTCTAACTATGGCTACACCTTC
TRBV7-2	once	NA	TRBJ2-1	CASSLVILRGSNEQFF	TGTGCCAGCAGCTTAGTGATTCTCAGGGGAAGCAATGAGCAGTTCTTC
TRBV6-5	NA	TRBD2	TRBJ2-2	CASIASGGAGELFF	TGTGCCAGCATAGCTAGCGGGGGGGCCGGGGAGCTGTTTTTT
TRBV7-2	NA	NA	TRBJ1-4	CASSFSPAGEKLFF	TGTGCCAGCAGCTTCAGCCCCGCAGGCGAAAAACTGTTTTTT
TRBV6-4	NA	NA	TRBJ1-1	CASRGQPMNTEAFF	TGTGCCAGCAGAGGACAGCCCATGAACACTGAAGCTTTCTTT
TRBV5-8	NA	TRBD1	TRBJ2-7	CASSITGTGINEQYF	TGTGCCAGCAGCATTACCGGGACAGGGATCAACGAGCAGTACTTC
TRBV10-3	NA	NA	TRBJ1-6	CAISASTGVDNSPLHF	TGTGCCATCAGTGCTTCTACGGGGGTTGATAATTCACCCCTCCACTTT
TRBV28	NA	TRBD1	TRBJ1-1	CASSLLHRGIEAFF	TGTGCCAGCAGTTTATTGCACAGGGGGATTGAAGCTTTCTTT
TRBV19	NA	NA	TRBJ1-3	CASSINWSSGNTIYF	TGTGCCAGTAGTATTAACTGGAGCTCTGGAAACACCATATATTTT
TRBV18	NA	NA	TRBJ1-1	CASSPGQLNTEAFF	TGTGCCAGCTCCCCCGGACAGCTTAACACTGAAGCTTTCTTT
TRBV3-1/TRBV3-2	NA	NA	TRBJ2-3	CASSQDPTTDTQYF	TGTGCCAGCAGCCAAGATCCCACTACAGATACGCAGTATTTT
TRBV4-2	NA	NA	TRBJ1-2	CASSHQEAVNYGYTF	TGTGCCAGCAGCCATCAGGAGGCAGTTAACTATGGCTACACCTTC
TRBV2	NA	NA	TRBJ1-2	CASSDSQYGYTF	TGTGCCAGCAGTGACTCGCAGTATGGCTACACCTTC
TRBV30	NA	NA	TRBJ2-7	CAWSAGGTSYEQYF	TGTGCCTGGAGTGCCGGGGGAACCTCCTACGAGCAGTACTTC
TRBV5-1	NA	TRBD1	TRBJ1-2	CASSPRGQGGVNGYTF	TGCGCCAGCAGCCCCCGGGGACAGGGAGGGGTGAATGGCTACACCTTC
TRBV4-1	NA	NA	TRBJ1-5	CASSQVVGNQPQHF	TGCGCCAGCAGCCAAGTGGTCGGTAATCAGCCCCAGCATTTT
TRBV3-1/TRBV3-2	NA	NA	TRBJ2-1	CASSLQPGDEQFF	TGTGCCAGCAGCCTTCAACCGGGGGATGAGCAGTTCTTC
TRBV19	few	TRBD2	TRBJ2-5	CASTPAGGQETQYF	TGTGCCAGTACCCCGGCGGGGGGCCAAGAGACCCAGTACTTC
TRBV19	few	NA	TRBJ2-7	CATRTEAYEQYF	TGTGCCACCCGGACAGAAGCCTACGAGCAGTACTTC
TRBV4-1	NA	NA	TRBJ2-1	CASSLSTVAGEQFF	TGCGCCAGCAGCCTATCTACAGTTGCTGGTGAGCAGTTCTTC
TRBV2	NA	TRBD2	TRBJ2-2	CASSPLAGGYTGELFF	TGTGCCAGCAGCCCACTAGCGGGGGGGTACACCGGGGAGCTGTTTTTT
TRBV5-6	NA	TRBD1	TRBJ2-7	CASSHDRGRYEQYF	TGTGCCAGCAGTCACGACAGGGGTCGGTACGAGCAGTACTTC
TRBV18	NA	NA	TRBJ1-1	CASSRSGSGTEAFF	TGTGCCAGCTCCCGAAGTGGATCGGGCACTGAAGCTTTCTTT
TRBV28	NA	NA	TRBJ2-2	CASIPGQRYSGELFF	TGTGCCAGCATCCCTGGACAGAGATATAGCGGGGAGCTGTTTTTT
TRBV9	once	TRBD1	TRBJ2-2	CASSPIQGWDTGELFF	TGTGCCAGCAGCCCTATACAGGGGTGGGACACCGGGGAGCTGTTTTTT
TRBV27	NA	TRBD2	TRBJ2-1	CASSASGLFDNEQFF	TGTGCCAGCAGTGCTAGCGGCCTATTTGACAATGAGCAGTTCTTC
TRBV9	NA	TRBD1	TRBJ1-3	CASSPRTGTGNTIYF	TGTGCCAGCAGCCCTCGGACAGGGACTGGAAACACCATATATTTT
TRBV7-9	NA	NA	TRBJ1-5	CASSLQGSSNQPQHF	TGTGCCAGCAGCTTACAGGGGTCGAGCAATCAGCCCCAGCATTTT